Given below is one T cell receptor beta chain in context. Antigen: not known. J gave up 3 bases and V 6 bases, and 3 bases lay outside the gene matches. CDR1 and CDR2 from the germline V gene are MNHEY and SMNVEV (reference sequence). The CDR3 is made up of 15 amino acids. TCRdb's copy holds only in-frame clones and misses some; the assay was immunoSEQ multiplex PCR. This table has 90,000 to 95,000 clones, nearly 90% appearing once. These data originate in a study of T cell responses to AZD1222 COVID-19 vaccine. The study's findings and limits: Among the donors, most were white British and more were female, and clonal diversity was possibly underestimated. Increased Spike-specific TCR breadth and depth were observed after two AZD1222 doses.

V gene TRBV27 combines with J gene TRBJ2-2, with TRBD2 identical over 11 bases. The starting material was peripheral blood, obtained on day 0 of AZD1222 vaccination. The source is an adult in good health. The CDR3 loop reads CASSRTSGYTGELFF. CDR3 coding DNA: TGTGCCAGCAGCAGGACTAGCGGGTACACCGGGGAGCTGTTTTTT.